The TCR beta chain under discussion was sequenced for a study of T-cell reconstitution after alpha-beta-depleted transplantation in children. Notes on the study in general: T-cell numbers and diversity one year post-transplant derived largely from freshly generated T cells. Several hundred rapidly expanded clones from non-depleted graft cells reportedly supplied alpha-beta T cells about two months post-transplant. At day 60, the high TCRbeta diversity found in some patients originated from recipient T cells and thymic progenitors that had survived.

The TCRbeta library incorporated unique molecular identifiers. Using its own MiXCR run on the PCR reads, TCRdb lists one record per CDR3 protein. The data show around 960,000 distinct CDR3 sequences, roughly 29% seen once. In the case of this clonotype: Its antigen is not known.

The length of the CDR3 is 16 residues. Trimming left V 1 base short and J 5 bases short, with 17 bases between. Germline CDR1 SGHVS, CDR2 FQNEAQ. The TCR originated in a boy under three years old who had a stem cell transplant for SCID, so the T cells may come from the graft donor. The starting material was PBMCs, mostly from graft donor cells, obtained 360 days after TCRalphabeta/CD19-depleted stem cell transplant. The V gene is TRBV7-8, the J gene TRBJ1-1; a possible D gene is TRBD1 (5 bases). CDR3 residues: CASSLVRRGSWTEAFF. CDR3 nucleotide sequence: TGTGCCAGCAGCTTAGTAAGGCGGGGGAGTTGGACTGAAGCTTTCTTT. Complete variable domain (other parts from reference TRBV7-8 and TRBJ1-1): GAGVSQSPRYKVAKRGQDVALRCDPISGHVSLFWYQQALGQGPEFLTYFQNEAQLDKSGLPSDRFFAERPEGSVSTLKIQRTQQEDSAVYLCASSLVRRGSWTEAFFGQGTRLTVV.